This TCR beta chain was documented in a study of shared clonotypes between healthy human individuals. Several immunoSEQ plates held equal portions of the genomic DNA taken from each subset. The repertoire was sequenced with immunoSEQ multiplex PCR; TCRdb's copy has only in-frame clones and lacks some. The data show hundreds of thousands of clones, 55% to 75% seen once. The receptor's source is a woman aged 30 to 39 in good health. The specimen sequenced was memory CD4+ T cells sorted from blood. Specified subset: CD45RA-negative fraction.

The DNA of the CDR3 is TGTGCCAGCAGTTTATGGGACCTCAACAATGAGCAGTTCTTC. Residues: CASSLWDLNNEQFF. The chain is built from TRBV28 and TRBJ2-1; D not certain. The CDR3 runs to 14 residues. The germline CDR1 and CDR2 sequences are MDHEN and SYDVKM. V lost 0 bases to trimming and J lost 5 bases, with 8 bases between them. Full variable domain (remainder filled in from reference TRBV28 and TRBJ2-1): DVKVTQSSRYLVKRTGEKVFLECVQDMDHENMFWYRQDPGLGLRLIYFSYDVKMKEKGDIPEGYSVSREKKERFSLILESASTNQTSMYLCASSLWDLNNEQFFGPGTRLTVL.